These 4 T cell receptor beta chains were all obtained from the same sample, sequenced in a study of radiation and T cells in renal cell carcinoma. Regarding treatment: 15 Gy SBRT to primary tumor, nephrectomy 4 weeks later. Data came from immunoSEQ multiplex PCR; TCRdb stores just in-frame clones and leaves some out. The sample contains roughly 4,000 clones, approximately 56% of which appear only once. Sample: tumor tissue, taken from a patient whose treatment included radiotherapy and nephrectomy. The receptor set was obtained from a woman aged 60-75 years with renal cell carcinoma.

This chain connects TRBV5-1 to TRBJ2-3, with D unclear. The V gene's germline CDR1 is SGHRS and CDR2 YFSETQ. V lost 0 bases, J lost 6 bases, and 8 bases lay in between. The CDR3 runs to 13 residues. The CDR3 nucleotides are TGCGCCAGCAGCTTGGCCACCGGGGATACGCAGTATTTT. Protein product: CASSLATGDTQYF.

V is TRBV7-9 and J is TRBJ1-6, with 9 nucleotides matching TRBD1. Germline V gene lookup returns CDR1 SEHNR and CDR2 FQNEAQ (reference sequence). This CDR3 region has 15 residues. J gave up 7 bases and V 3 bases, and 4 bases lay outside the gene matches. The CDR3 sequence is CASSFGTGRNSPLHF. Written as DNA, the CDR3 is TGTGCCAGCAGCTTTGGGACAGGGAGGAATTCACCCCTCCACTTT.

The chain employs TRBV9 and TRBJ2-1; the match to TRBD2 covers 8 bases. Germline V gives CDR1 SGDLS, CDR2 YYNGEE. CDR3 length: 16 residues. V dropped 3 bases and J dropped 4; count of bases not matched to a gene: 9. CDR3 amino acids: CASSASGRGDYNEQFF. The CDR3 coding sequence is TGTGCCAGCAGCGCCTCTGGGCGGGGGGATTACAATGAGCAGTTCTTC.

The rearrangement uses TRBV28 and TRBJ2-3, with D possibly TRBD2 on 7 matching bases. This CDR3 region has 16 residues. V lost 2 bases and J lost 2, with 14 bases in between. CDR1 is MDHEN and CDR2 is SYDVKM in the germline V gene. The CDR3 DNA reads as TGTGCCAGCAGTTTACAAGGGGGGGCCCTCACAGATACGCAGTATTTT. Residues: CASSLQGGALTDTQYF.